These 26 T cell receptor beta chains originate from one sample sequenced in a study of cytomegalovirus exposure and HLA in healthy donors. The primer mix had 60 Vbeta and 13 Jbeta primers. The method was immunoSEQ multiplex PCR; TCRdb's version includes in-frame clones alone and lacks a portion of them. The sample lists 150,000 or so clones, around 80% occurring once. The sample comprised PBMCs. The receptors here all came from a woman aged 18-29 years in good health and CMV-seronegative.

V usage is TRBV4-3 and J usage is TRBJ2-7; 7 bases map to TRBD2. After removal of 3 bases from V and 3 bases from J, the junction contained 8 bases not matched to a gene. Germline-derived CDR1 and CDR2 are LGHNA and YSLEER. CDR3 length: 15 residues. The CDR3 sequence is CASSQGRGSNYEQYF. The DNA for the CDR3 is TGCGCCAGCAGCCAGGGGAGGGGCAGCAACTACGAGCAGTACTTC.

This clone occurred a few times. The J gene is TRBJ2-7, the V gene TRBV18; TRBD2 is a possible D gene (7 bases). The CDR3 is made up of 15 amino acids. The germline V gene encodes CDR1 KGHSH and CDR2 LQKENI. Trimming pared 2 bases from V and 2 bases from J, leaving 13 bases between. The CDR3 region has the DNA TGTGCCAGCTCACCAGGGGGGGCTCATACCTACGAGCAGTACTTC. Encoded protein: CASSPGGAHTYEQYF. Variable domain in full (rest from reference TRBV18 and TRBJ2-7): NAGVMQNPRHLVRRRGQEARLRCSPMKGHSHVYWYRQLPEEGLKFMVYLQKENIIDESGMPKERFSAEFPKEGPSILRIQQVVRGDSAAYFCASSPGGAHTYEQYFGPGTRLTVT.

This sequence joins TRBV7-6 and TRBJ2-7; 9 bases are shared with TRBD1. The CDR3 has 13 residues. The trim removed 8 bases at V and 6 bases at J, leaving 8 bases unmatched. Per the germline V gene, CDR1 is SGHVS and CDR2 is FNYEAQ. The CDR3 loop is CASAGDRVGEQYF. The CDR3 nucleotides are TGTGCCAGCGCCGGGGACAGGGTTGGCGAGCAGTACTTC. Full variable domain (missing parts from reference TRBV7-6 and TRBJ2-7): GAGVSQSPRYKVTKRGQDVALRCDPISGHVSLYWYRQALGQGPEFLTYFNYEAQQDKSGLPNDRFSAERPEGSISTLTIQRTEQRDSAMYRCASAGDRVGEQYFGPGTRLTVT.

This clone came up once. The J gene is TRBJ2-1, the V gene TRBV25-1, with unresolved D. Trimming pared 8 bases from V and 8 bases from J, leaving 19 bases between. The CDR3 sequence is 14 residues long. Germline lookup yields CDR1 MGHDK and CDR2 SYGVNS. CDR3 loop: CASSQTSFFDEQFF. DNA of the CDR3: TGTGCCAGCTCTCAAACAAGTTTTTTTGATGAGCAGTTCTTC. The full variable domain, completed using reference TRBV25-1 and TRBJ2-1, is EADIYQTPRYLVIGTGKKITLECSQTMGHDKMYWYQQDPGMELHLIHYSYGVNSTEKGDLSSESTVSRIRTEHFPLTLESARPSHTSQYLCASSQTSFFDEQFFGPGTRLTVL.

In DNA form, the CDR3 reads TGTGCCAGCAGTCCGTATCCGAGGACTAAGAGCTCCTACGAGCAGTACTTC. It codes for CASSPYPRTKSSYEQYF. The V and J genes are TRBV27 and TRBJ2-7, with TRBD2 as a possible D gene (6 bases). From germline, CDR1 is MNHEY and CDR2 SMNVEV (reference sequence). Trimming stripped 5 bases from V and 0 bases from J, with 20 bases between. This CDR3 region has 17 residues.

This clone was detected a few times. The CDR3 bases are TGTGCCAGCAGCTTGGATAGGGGGACCCAGTACTTC. Amino acids: CASSLDRGTQYF. The V and J genes are TRBV7-9 and TRBJ2-5, with D possibly matching TRBD1 (5 bases). This CDR3 contains 12 residues. The V and J ends lost 3 bases and 7 bases respectively, with 9 bases between them. Per the germline V gene, CDR1 is SEHNR and CDR2 is FQNEAQ (reference sequence).

The chain employs TRBV7-9 and TRBJ1-5; possibly TRBD1 for D (5 bases). Germline V gives CDR1 SEHNR, CDR2 FQNEAQ (reference sequence). The germline V and J ends were trimmed by 4 bases and 4 bases, with 14 bases remaining between them. The CDR3 runs to 15 residues. The CDR3 DNA is TGTGCCAGCAGCTCTGACAGAAATCGGAATCAGCCCCAGCATTTT. Encoded protein: CASSSDRNRNQPQHF.

The J gene is TRBJ1-2, the V gene TRBV28; D is possibly TRBD1 (6 bases). CDR1 and CDR2 (germline): MDHEN, SYDVKM. This CDR3 spans 12 amino acids. V lost 4 bases and J lost 8, with 11 bases in between. CDR3 DNA: TGTGCCAGCAGTTCAGGGGTGTGGGGCTACACCTTC. It codes for CASSSGVWGYTF.

The chain uses TRBV19 and TRBJ1-1, with 11 bases fitting TRBD1. The germline V gene encodes CDR1 LNHDA and CDR2 SQIVND (reference sequence). The CDR3 runs 15 residues. Germline trimming cut 3 bases from V and 4 bases from J; bases unmatched to any gene: 4. CDR3 DNA sequence: TGTGCCAGTAGTATTTTAGGGACAGGGGGCACTGAAGCTTTCTTT. It codes for CASSILGTGGTEAFF.

This clone has only one observation. This chain joins TRBV6-5 and TRBJ1-2; D uncertain. There are 15 residues in the CDR3. V shed 8 bases and J shed 6 bases, with 22 bases lying between them. Per the germline V gene, CDR1 is MNHEY and CDR2 is SVGAGI. The CDR3: CASSEEPGGRDGYTF. The DNA for the CDR3 is TGTGCCAGCTCGGAGGAGCCGGGTGGACGGGATGGCTACACCTTC.

V and J are TRBV5-1 and TRBJ2-3; 8 bases match TRBD1. The CDR3 extends over 16 amino acids. CDR1 and CDR2 from the germline V gene are SGHRS and YFSETQ. V lost 0 bases and J lost 6; bases outside the gene matches: 9. In nucleotides, the CDR3 is TGCGCCAGCAGCTTGGGAGGGGACAGGACCTTTGATACGCAGTATTTT. Protein: CASSLGGDRTFDTQYF.

CDR3 DNA sequence: TGTGCCAGTAGCGGGACTAGGGTTTCCTACGAGCAGTACTTC. This codes for CASSGTRVSYEQYF. The V call is TRBV19, the J call TRBJ2-7, with 8 bases aligning to TRBD2. The V and J ends lost 6 bases and 1 base, in that order; junction bases with no gene match: 5. Per the germline V gene, CDR1 is LNHDA and CDR2 is SQIVND (reference sequence). This CDR3 comprises 14 residues.

V is TRBV5-4 and J is TRBJ2-5, with TRBD2 matching over 9 bases. From germline, CDR1 is SGHNT and CDR2 YYREEE (reference sequence). V lost 1 base and J lost 2; bases outside the gene matches: 3. The length of the CDR3 is 15 residues. The CDR3 nucleotides read TGTGCCAGCAGCTTGACTAGCGGGCCTCAAGAGACCCAGTACTTC. Translation gives CASSLTSGPQETQYF.

The J gene is TRBJ2-7, the V gene TRBV12-5; D might be TRBD1 (6 bases). The CDR3 covers 13 residues. V was cut by 1 base and J by 6 bases, with 10 bases left in between. The germline CDR1 and CDR2 sequences are LGHNT and FRNRAP. In DNA form, the CDR3 reads TGTGCTAGTGGTTTGGACAGGGTCGGCGAGCAGTACTTC. Translation gives CASGLDRVGEQYF.

About this clone itself: Other DNA sequences from this sample encode an identical CDR3 as well. The chain couples TRBV9 to TRBJ2-1, with 14 bases lining up with TRBD2. Trimming took 3 bases from V and 10 from J; bases not matched to a gene: 6. Germline CDR1 reads SGDLS; CDR2 reads YYNGEE. The CDR3 loop spans 15 amino acids. The CDR3 protein is CASSATSGRAREQFF. In nucleotides, the CDR3 is TGTGCCAGCAGCGCGACTAGCGGGAGGGCCCGGGAGCAGTTCTTC.

The rearrangement links TRBV18 to TRBJ1-1; tentatively, D is TRBD1 (5 bases). From germline, CDR1 is KGHSH and CDR2 LQKENI. The CDR3 is 13 amino acids. Trimming removed 3 bases at V and 6 bases at J, with 11 bases between. The CDR3 region is CASSPGGYAEAFF. For the CDR3, the DNA is TGTGCCAGCTCACCGGGGGGGTATGCTGAAGCTTTCTTT. Variable domain in full (rest from reference TRBV18 and TRBJ1-1): NAGVMQNPRHLVRRRGQEARLRCSPMKGHSHVYWYRQLPEEGLKFMVYLQKENIIDESGMPKERFSAEFPKEGPSILRIQQVVRGDSAAYFCASSPGGYAEAFFGQGTRLTVV.

This rearrangement joins TRBV5-4 to TRBJ2-5; weak D call: TRBD2 (5 bases). The CDR3 runs 15 residues. V gave up 6 bases and J gave up 4 bases, with 19 bases separating them. Germline V gene data show CDR1 as SGHNT and CDR2 as YYREEE (reference sequence). In DNA form, the CDR3 reads TGTGCCAGCACCCTCGGGGTGGCTAGCAGAGAGACCCAGTACTTC. Protein sequence: CASTLGVASRETQYF.

The gene calls are TRBV6-1 and TRBJ1-1; the D is unclear. Germline values: CDR1 MNHNS, CDR2 SASEGT. Trimming stripped 1 base from V and 3 bases from J, with 18 bases between. This CDR3 has 17 amino acids. CDR3 sequence: CASSEEGGSYRYTEAFF. The DNA of the CDR3 is TGTGCCAGCAGTGAAGAAGGAGGGAGTTATCGCTACACTGAAGCTTTCTTT.

The V and J genes are TRBV30 and TRBJ2-2; a weak D match, TRBD2 (5 bases). V shed 5 bases and J shed 2 bases, with 9 bases lying between them. Germline lookup yields CDR1 GTSNPN and CDR2 SVGIG (reference sequence). The CDR3 totals 13 residues. The CDR3 sequence is CAWLTSNTGELFF. Written as DNA, the CDR3 is TGTGCCTGGCTTACTAGTAACACCGGGGAGCTGTTTTTT. Full variable domain (rest looked up from reference TRBV30 and TRBJ2-2): SQTIHQWPATLVQPVGSPLSLECTVEGTSNPNLYWYRQAAGRGLQLLFYSVGIGQISSEVPQNLSASRPQDRQFILSSKKLLLSDSGFYLCAWLTSNTGELFFGEGSRLTVL.

The CDR3 bases are TGTGCCATCAGTGAGCTAGCGGGAAAAAGCTCCTACGAGCAGTACTTC. It specifies CAISELAGKSSYEQYF. The chain couples TRBV10-3 to TRBJ2-7; 9 bases align to TRBD2. The germline V gene has CDR1 ENHRY and CDR2 SYGVKD. This CDR3 has 16 residues. V trimming: 2 bases; J trimming: 0 bases; junction bases outside the gene matches: 5.

V gene TRBV5-1 combines with J gene TRBJ2-1, with D possibly matching TRBD2 (6 bases). Germline V CDR1 and CDR2: SGHRS, YFSETQ. V lost 4 bases to trimming and J lost 1 base, with 18 bases between them. The CDR3 covers 17 residues. CDR3 in amino acids: CASSPLGRRSSYNEQFF. Written as DNA, the CDR3 is TGCGCCAGCAGCCCCCTGGGGAGGAGGTCGTCCTACAATGAGCAGTTCTTC.

This clone has only a few counts. The CDR3 DNA reads TGCAGTGCTAGCGGGAAAGAGACCCAGTACTTC. Residues: CSASGKETQYF. This chain joins TRBV20-1 and TRBJ2-5; TRBD2 is a possible D gene (5 bases). In germline, CDR1 is DFQATT, CDR2 SNEGSKA (reference sequence). Trimming removed 3 bases at V and 3 bases at J, with 5 bases between. This CDR3 has 11 amino acids.

The J gene is TRBJ2-1, the V gene TRBV5-4; possible D gene TRBD1, 5 bases. V was shortened by 2 bases and J by 4 bases, with 7 bases between the two germline ends. CDR3 length: 13 residues. The germline CDR1 and CDR2 sequences are SGHNT and YYREEE (reference sequence). In nucleotides, the CDR3 is TGTGCCAGCAGCTTAGACAGTTACAATGAGCAGTTCTTC. Its protein is CASSLDSYNEQFF.

The chain uses TRBV7-9 and TRBJ1-1; maybe TRBD1 (6 bases). In germline, CDR1 is SEHNR, CDR2 FQNEAQ (reference sequence). With 5 bases removed from V and 8 bases from J, the gap between germline ends came to 12 bases. The CDR3 has 12 residues. CDR3 in amino acids: CASSPDRKEAFF. DNA for the CDR3: TGTGCCAGCAGCCCCGACAGGAAGGAAGCTTTCTTT.

This chain joins TRBV30 and TRBJ2-7; D uncertain. The CDR3 loop spans 14 amino acids. Trimming removed 4 bases at V and 7 bases at J, with 20 bases between. CDR1 and CDR2 from the germline V gene are GTSNPN and SVGIG (reference sequence). The CDR3 DNA is TGTGCCTGGATCCCACTCACCTCCCTCTATGAGCAGTACTTC. Its protein product is CAWIPLTSLYEQYF.

V and J are TRBV6-6 and TRBJ2-1, with D hard to call. The V end lost 3 bases, the J end lost 6 bases, and 12 bases lay between the germline ends. The CDR3 covers 14 residues. The germline gives CDR1 MNHNY, CDR2 SVGAGI (reference sequence). CDR3 residues: CASSYSTPLNEQFF. The CDR3 DNA sequence: TGTGCCAGCAGTTATTCGACTCCTCTCAATGAGCAGTTCTTC.